The 17 T cell receptor beta chains below all came from one sample that was sequenced in a study of regulatory T cells in long-lasting Graves disease. The time point was: newly diagnosed GD, antithyroid drugs for less than 3 months. PBMC-extracted RNA yielded the TCR library. Arm-PCR of CDR3 regions with iRepertoire HTBI primers generated TCR beta libraries. TCRdb passed the multiplex PCR reads through MiXCR, listing each CDR3 protein once. Of roughly 500,000 distinct CDR3 sequences listed, about 13% were seen once; the top ten hold over 7.5%. These data also featured in a second study, about T cells in Graves' hyperthyroidism and ophthalmopathy.

The sequencing used peripheral blood mononuclear cells (PBMCs), collected at new diagnosis, from a patient treated with antithyroid drugs. The receptor source for this set is a man aged 25-45 years with Graves disease.

This clonotype appeared a few times. This chain links TRBV30 with TRBJ2-2; D remains ambiguous. The CDR3 spans 14 residues. CDR1 is GTSNPN, CDR2 SVGIG, per germline (reference sequence). The V end was cut by 0 bases, the J end by 4 bases, with 9 bases between. CDR3 residues: CAWSVLRATGELFF. The DNA of the CDR3 is TGTGCCTGGAGTGTATTAAGGGCCACCGGGGAGCTGTTTTTT.

The table lists this clonotype with many counts. The J gene is TRBJ2-7, the V gene TRBV18; D is unresolved. The CDR3 contains 15 residues. The ends were cut back, 1 base at V and 5 bases at J, with 15 bases in the middle. CDR1 and CDR2 from the germline V gene are KGHSH and LQKENI. CDR3 sequence reads: CASSPQAALTHEQYF. CDR3 DNA sequence: TGTGCCAGCTCACCACAGGCCGCGCTCACCCACGAGCAGTACTTC.

This clonotype came up a few times. The chain combines TRBV5-4 with TRBJ2-7; TRBD2 aligns across 9 bases. J gave up 5 bases and V 1 base, and 10 bases lay outside the gene matches. There are 16 residues in the CDR3. The germline gives CDR1 SGHNT, CDR2 YYREEE (reference sequence). This chain's CDR3 is CASSLLSGRLVNEQYF. The CDR3 DNA is TGTGCCAGCAGCTTGCTAAGCGGGAGGTTGGTCAACGAGCAGTACTTC. The entire variable domain, with the rest obtained from reference TRBV5-4 and TRBJ2-7, is as follows: ETGVTQSPTHLIKTRGQQVTLRCSSQSGHNTVSWYQQALGQGPQFIFQYYREEENGRGNFPPRFSGLQFPNYSSELNVNALELDDSALYLCASSLLSGRLVNEQYFGPGTRLTVT.

This clonotype showed up just a few times. A much more abundant neighbour one base away suggests this may be a read error. The V call is TRBV2, the J call TRBJ2-6, with a weak D call TRBD1 (5 bases). The CDR3 runs to 15 residues. CDR1 and CDR2 (germline): SNHLY, FYNNEI. CDR3 in amino acids: CASSEGITGANILTF. In nucleotides, the CDR3 is TGTGCCAGCAGTGAAGGAATCACTGGGGCCAACATCCTGACTTTC.

Many counts were recorded for this clonotype. The CDR3 region is CASTLGWGGSNQPQHF. The CDR3 bases are TGTGCCAGCACTTTGGGCTGGGGCGGCAGCAATCAGCCCCAGCATTTT. V and J are TRBV12-3 or TRBV12-4 and TRBJ1-5; the D gene is possibly TRBD1 (5 bases). The CDR3 runs to 16 residues. V lost 7 bases and J 1 base, leaving 17 bases between the germline ends.

This clonotype was counted ten times or more. The rearrangement uses TRBV28 and TRBJ1-5; 7 bases match TRBD1. CDR1 MDHEN and CDR2 SYDVKM come from the germline V gene. J gave up 7 bases and V 6 bases, and 9 bases lay outside the gene matches. The CDR3 has 14 residues. For the CDR3, the DNA is TGTGCCAGCAGGGGACAGAGCATTGGACAGCCCCAGCATTTT. As protein: CASRGQSIGQPQHF.

The chain links TRBV9 to TRBJ1-2; a possible D gene is TRBD1 (6 bases). The ends were cut back, 0 bases at V and 3 bases at J, with 6 bases in the middle. This CDR3 region has 13 residues. CDR1 and CDR2 from the germline V gene are SGDLS and YYNGEE. Here the CDR3 DNA reads TGTGCCAGCAGCGTAGAGGGGGACTATGGCTACACCTTC. Translation: CASSVEGDYGYTF.

This chain uses TRBV15 with TRBJ1-5; D is perhaps TRBD1 (6 bases). Germline values: CDR1 LNHNV, CDR2 YYDKDF (reference sequence). V lost 1 base and J 6 bases, leaving 13 bases between the germline ends. CDR3 size: 15 residues. The CDR3 reads CATSRVTQGGQPQHF. CDR3 sequence (DNA): TGTGCCACCAGCAGAGTTACACAGGGAGGTCAGCCCCAGCATTTT.

V is TRBV28 and J is TRBJ2-7; D is unclear. The CDR3 extends over 15 amino acids. The V gene lost 6 bases and the J gene lost 2 bases, with 17 bases spanning the gap. The germline V gene has CDR1 MDHEN and CDR2 SYDVKM. CDR3 loop: CASSFLETGPYEQYF. The CDR3 DNA reads TGTGCCAGCAGCTTTTTGGAGACGGGCCCCTACGAGCAGTACTTC.

This clonotype was detected many times. This chain joins TRBV28 and TRBJ1-1; 12 bases match TRBD1. J was trimmed by 0 bases and V by 7 bases; bases with no gene match: 9. The germline gives CDR1 MDHEN, CDR2 SYDVKM. This CDR3 spans 17 amino acids. The CDR3 bases are TGTGCCAGCATACCCCGGGACAGGGGGCTGTTGAACACTGAAGCTTTCTTT. This codes for CASIPRDRGLLNTEAFF. The variable domain in full, with the rest retrieved from reference TRBV28 and TRBJ1-1, is DVKVTQSSRYLVKRTGEKVFLECVQDMDHENMFWYRQDPGLGLRLIYFSYDVKMKEKGDIPEGYSVSREKKERFSLILESASTNQTSMYLCASIPRDRGLLNTEAFFGQGTRLTVV.

This clonotype has a count of ten or more. The chain recombines TRBV20-1 with TRBJ1-5; D gene ambiguous. Germline CDR1 is DFQATT and CDR2 is SNEGSKA (reference sequence). The CDR3 spans 11 residues. CDR3 residues: CRAGSNQPQHF. CDR3 nucleotide sequence: TGCCGAGCGGGGTCCAATCAGCCCCAGCATTTT.

This clonotype has just a few counts. This chain joins TRBV19 and TRBJ2-1, with TRBD2 matching over 9 bases. J was trimmed by 9 bases and V by 1 base; bases with no gene match: 7. The CDR3 loop spans 15 amino acids. CDR1 is LNHDA, CDR2 SQIVND, per germline (reference sequence). The CDR3 loop is CASSIVAGGLGEQFF. CDR3 DNA: TGTGCCAGTAGTATAGTTGCGGGAGGGCTCGGTGAGCAGTTCTTC.

This clonotype has a handful of counts. The chain employs TRBV7-9 and TRBJ2-4; D uncertain. The ends were cut back, 3 bases at V and 1 base at J, with 7 bases in the middle. Per germline, CDR1 SEHNR and CDR2 FQNEAQ (reference sequence). CDR3 size: 14 residues. The CDR3 sequence is CASSFGPAKNIQYF. In DNA, the CDR3 is TGTGCCAGCAGCTTTGGGCCGGCCAAAAACATTCAGTACTTC.

The sample holds many counts of this clonotype. The rearrangement joins TRBV29-1 to TRBJ1-4; D possibly corresponds to TRBD1 (5 bases). Germline loops: CDR1 SQVTM, CDR2 ANQGSEA. CDR3 length: 14 residues. Trimming removed 0 bases at V and 7 bases at J, with 12 bases between. Here the CDR3 reads CSVEDSGLGEKLFF. The CDR3 bases are TGCAGCGTTGAAGATTCAGGGCTCGGTGAAAAACTGTTTTTT.

This clonotype was observed many times. The chain couples TRBV9 to TRBJ1-2, with a tentative D call TRBD1 (5 bases). Germline V lookup: CDR1 SGDLS, CDR2 YYNGEE. V lost 4 bases and J lost 4, with 20 bases in between. The CDR3 contains 16 residues. This chain's CDR3 is CASSPPSGGMPYGYTF. The CDR3, as DNA: TGTGCCAGCAGCCCCCCGTCTGGGGGAATGCCCTATGGCTACACCTTC.

There are many counts of this clonotype. The chain uses TRBV20-1 and TRBJ2-7, with D perhaps matching TRBD1 or TRBD2 (6 bases each). CDR3 length: 13 amino acids. Trimming pared 1 base from V and 4 bases from J, leaving 11 bases between. The germline gives CDR1 DFQATT, CDR2 SNEGSKA (reference sequence). The CDR3 loop reads CSARVGGQYEQYF. The CDR3 nucleotides are TGCAGTGCTAGAGTGGGGGGACAATACGAGCAGTACTTC.

This clonotype was recorded at least ten times. This chain uses TRBV12-3 or TRBV12-4 with TRBJ2-5, with D tentatively TRBD1 (6 bases). V was shortened by 5 bases and J by 5 bases, with 15 bases between the two germline ends. CDR3 length: 14 residues. The CDR3 coding sequence is TGTGCCAGCAGTGGAGTGGGGGCAGGGGAGACCCAGTACTTC. Translated: CASSGVGAGETQYF.